Listed below are T cell receptor beta chains from one sample, sequenced in a study of cytomegalovirus exposure and HLA in healthy donors. Sequenced by immunoSEQ multiplex PCR; TCRdb stores in-frame clones only, minus some. The sample lists approximately 230,000 clones; more than 85% were seen once. Material: PBMCs. The receptors derive from a man aged 18 to 29 in good health and CMV-seropositive. Both conserved end residues are part of each CDR3. The D gene is left open where the match is weak. A clone size is listed for some rows: how often the clone was seen (once, few, many), or a class if it is expanded.

TGCAGTGCCGAAGTGATTAATGAGCAGTTCTTC,CSAEVINEQFF,-,-,TRBJ2-1,TRBV20-1
TGTGCCAGCAGCCCGGAATTAGTCCCCTACGAGCAGTACTTC,CASSPELVPYEQYF,-,-,TRBJ2-7,TRBV7-2
TGCAGCGTTGAAGAGACTACCCCCTACAATGAGCAGTTCTTC,CSVEETTPYNEQFF,-,-,TRBJ2-1,TRBV29-1
TGCGCCAGCAGTTCCTCCTACGAGCAGTACTTC,CASSSSYEQYF,once,-,TRBJ2-7,TRBV5-1
TGTGCCAGCAGTTTATCGATTTCCTACGAGCAGTACTTC,CASSLSISYEQYF,-,-,TRBJ2-7,TRBV28
TGTGCCAGCAGCTTAGTTCGGGGTTTGAACACTGAAGCTTTCTTT,CASSLVRGLNTEAFF,-,-,TRBJ1-1,TRBV11-2
TGTGCCAGCAGCTTCGGGACAGGCGCCTACAATGAGCAGTTCTTC,CASSFGTGAYNEQFF,-,TRBD1,TRBJ2-1,TRBV11-3
TGTGCCAGCAGCTTAGTGGCGGGAGGGTACAATGAGCAGTTCTTC,CASSLVAGGYNEQFF,few,TRBD2,TRBJ2-1,TRBV7-2
TGTGCCAGCAGCTTGGGACTAGCGGGAGCCTACGAGCAGTACTTC,CASSLGLAGAYEQYF,-,TRBD2,TRBJ2-7,TRBV5-6
TGTGCCAGCAGCTTGGCCAGCGGAGTTTACGAGCAGTACTTC,CASSLASGVYEQYF,-,-,TRBJ2-7,TRBV11-1
TGTGCCATCAGAGGGACAGGGGTTCGGGAGACCCAGTACTTC,CAIRGTGVRETQYF,-,TRBD1,TRBJ2-5,TRBV10-3
TGTGCCAGCAGACCAAGCGGGAGGGCCGGGCAGTACTTC,CASRPSGRAGQYF,-,TRBD2,TRBJ2-7,TRBV7-2
TGTGCCAGCTCACCAGCGGATCGACCCTACGAGCAGTACTTC,CASSPADRPYEQYF,-,-,TRBJ2-7,TRBV18
TGTGCCAGCAGCATAAGACAGGGGAACACCGGGGAGCTGTTTTTT,CASSIRQGNTGELFF,-,TRBD1,TRBJ2-2,TRBV11-2
TGTGCCAGTAGCCCGACCGGGACAGGGGAAAAACTGTTTTTT,CASSPTGTGEKLFF,-,TRBD1,TRBJ1-4,TRBV19
TGTGCCAGCAGCGTAGCTAGCACAGATACGCAGTATTTT,CASSVASTDTQYF,-,-,TRBJ2-3,TRBV9
TGTGCCAGCAGCCGGGGACAGAATGAAAAACTGTTTTTT,CASSRGQNEKLFF,-,TRBD1,TRBJ1-4,TRBV7-6
TGTGCCACCAAAGGTCCAGACTACGAGCAGTACTTC,CATKGPDYEQYF,-,-,TRBJ2-7,TRBV15
TGTGCCAGCAGCATTACGGGACAGGGATATCAGCCCCAGCATTTT,CASSITGQGYQPQHF,-,TRBD1,TRBJ1-5,TRBV7-2
TGTGCCAGCAGTGGGGGGACTAGCGCCTACAATGAGCAGTTCTTC,CASSGGTSAYNEQFF,-,TRBD2,TRBJ2-1,TRBV2
TGTGCCAGCAGCTTAGTCGCCAACACCGGGGAGCTGTTTTTT,CASSLVANTGELFF,-,-,TRBJ2-2,TRBV7-6
TGTGCCTGGAGTGCAACGGGACACTCCTACGAGCAGTACTTC,CAWSATGHSYEQYF,-,-,TRBJ2-7,TRBV30
TGTGCCATCACTCAAAGCCAGGCTGGAAACACCATATATTTT,CAITQSQAGNTIYF,-,-,TRBJ1-3,TRBV10-3
TGTGCCAGCAGCTTGGGGGGCGGGAGTGCTTTTAATGAGCAGTTCTTC,CASSLGGGSAFNEQFF,-,TRBD2,TRBJ2-1,TRBV5-4
TGTGCCAGCAGATTCCTCCCAGGAACACCTCGCTATGGCTACACCTTC,CASRFLPGTPRYGYTF,-,-,TRBJ1-2,TRBV7-2
TGTGCCAGCAGTTACGTGGCTAGCGGGCCCTACGAGCAGTACTTC,CASSYVASGPYEQYF,-,TRBD2,TRBJ2-7,TRBV6-6
TGTGCCAGCAGCGTTGGAGCGGGAGGATATCACGAGCAGTACTTC,CASSVGAGGYHEQYF,few,TRBD2,TRBJ2-7,TRBV9
TGCGCCAGCAGCGCCGGACCGACTTACTCCTACGAGCAGTACTTC,CASSAGPTYSYEQYF,-,-,TRBJ2-7,TRBV5-1
TGTGCCAGCAGCTTATTGGCGGTCTACGAGCAGTACTTC,CASSLLAVYEQYF,-,-,TRBJ2-7,TRBV7-2
TGTGCCAGCAGCCCCCGGGGGCCGGTGGGACCTAATACGCAGTATTTT,CASSPRGPVGPNTQYF,few,-,TRBJ2-3,TRBV7-9